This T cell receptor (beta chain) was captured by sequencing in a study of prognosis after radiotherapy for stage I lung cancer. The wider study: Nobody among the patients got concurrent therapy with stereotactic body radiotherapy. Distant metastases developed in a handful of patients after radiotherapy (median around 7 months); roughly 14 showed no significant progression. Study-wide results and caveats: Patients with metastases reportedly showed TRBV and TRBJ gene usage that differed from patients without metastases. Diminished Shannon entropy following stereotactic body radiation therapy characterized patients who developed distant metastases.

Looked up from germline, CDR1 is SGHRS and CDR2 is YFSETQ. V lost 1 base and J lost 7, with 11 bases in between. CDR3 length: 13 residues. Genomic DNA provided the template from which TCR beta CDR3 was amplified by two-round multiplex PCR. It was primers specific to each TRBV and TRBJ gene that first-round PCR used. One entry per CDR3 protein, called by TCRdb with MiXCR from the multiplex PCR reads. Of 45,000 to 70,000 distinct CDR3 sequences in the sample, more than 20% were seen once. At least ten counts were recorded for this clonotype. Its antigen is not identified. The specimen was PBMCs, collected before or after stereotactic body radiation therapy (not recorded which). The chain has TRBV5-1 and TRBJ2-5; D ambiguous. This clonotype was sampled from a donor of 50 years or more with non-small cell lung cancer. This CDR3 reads CASSLTDSGTQYF. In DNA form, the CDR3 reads TGCGCCAGCAGCTTGACAGATTCAGGGACCCAGTACTTC. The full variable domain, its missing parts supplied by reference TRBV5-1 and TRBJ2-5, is KAGVTQTPRYLIKTRGQQVTLSCSPISGHRSVSWYQQTPGQGLQFLFEYFSETQRNKGNFPGRFSGRQFSNSRSEMNVSTLELGDSALYLCASSLTDSGTQYFGPGTRLLVL.